This section outlines one T cell receptor beta chain sequence together with its context. Its antigen specificity is not known. The record has no base qualities; no much larger clone is one base away. The sample originates from a study of blood T cell repertoires in COVID-19 (dated by TCRdb to 2018 to 2020). Study-level background: Samples from collaborators originated in the United States, Italy and Spain and spanned both the acute and convalescent phases of COVID-19. The material from the prospective study consisted of cDNA or gDNA derived from T cells, B-cell-depleted T cells, or PBMCs. Subjects who had been exposed to COVID-19, were actively infected with it, or had recovered from it provided the deeply sampled blood TCRbeta repertoires that made up the dataset. The repertoires were released in a freely available public database intended as a resource for research on the immune response to SARS-CoV-2. The samples were drawn from two sources: the first 160 participants of the ongoing ImmuneRACE study, and approximately 1,300 subjects contributed by 6 global collaborators. Nearly every sample came with metadata listing a de-identified subject ID, COVID-19 status, age in years and sex. HLA class I and class II types, where available, came from metadata supplied by the sample provider rather than from assay-based typing.

Broader findings and caveats from the paper: Clinical and demographic metadata were provided uncurated, with the amount varying by source and participant.

Whole blood was collected in K2EDTA tubes by collaborating institutions according to the institutions' own protocols. Collaborator samples were shipped for TCRbeta analysis as frozen whole blood, isolated PBMCs, or DNA extracted from either sample type. The cysteine opens and the phenylalanine closes a CDR3 of 15 amino acids. Only CDR3 DNA remains: 45 bases, in frame from the first base. Reading the germline V gene gives CDR1 SGHRS and CDR2 YFSETQ. V is reduced by 0 bases and J by 2 bases, leaving a spacing of 9 bases between them. TCRbeta CDR3 regions were amplified from genomic DNA by means of the immunoSEQ Assay, a bias-controlled multiplex PCR. Processing in the source paper ran as follows. The number of nucleated cells in each sample was estimated from the amplification of reference gene primers within the assay. To quantify the absolute abundance of each unique TCRbeta CDR3 rearrangement, sequence reads were collapsed and filtered. For each sample, productive Simpson clonality was calculated as the square root of Simpson's diversity index across productive rearrangements. TCRdb mirrors the immuneACCESS table, restricted to in-frame sequences. Some clones are absent from its copies; in checked studies, under half trace to an unresolved V gene, and the reason for the others is unknown. The V and J calls and the clone size are those of that table, but D and trimming were determined from the DNA. Here the sample has around 180,000 clones; more than 80% occur a single time. The ten largest clones capture approximately 7.3% of the sample.

The clonotype comes from a human donor in a cohort sampled during active COVID-19. The sequenced sample consisted of peripheral blood. The chain was built from TRBV5-1 and TRBJ1-3; a weak D assignment points to TRBD1 (6 bases agree). The CDR3 reads as follows: CASSLAAGAGNTIYF. In nucleotide form, the sequence is TGCGCCAGCAGCTTGGCCGCAGGGGCTGGAAACACCATATATTTT.